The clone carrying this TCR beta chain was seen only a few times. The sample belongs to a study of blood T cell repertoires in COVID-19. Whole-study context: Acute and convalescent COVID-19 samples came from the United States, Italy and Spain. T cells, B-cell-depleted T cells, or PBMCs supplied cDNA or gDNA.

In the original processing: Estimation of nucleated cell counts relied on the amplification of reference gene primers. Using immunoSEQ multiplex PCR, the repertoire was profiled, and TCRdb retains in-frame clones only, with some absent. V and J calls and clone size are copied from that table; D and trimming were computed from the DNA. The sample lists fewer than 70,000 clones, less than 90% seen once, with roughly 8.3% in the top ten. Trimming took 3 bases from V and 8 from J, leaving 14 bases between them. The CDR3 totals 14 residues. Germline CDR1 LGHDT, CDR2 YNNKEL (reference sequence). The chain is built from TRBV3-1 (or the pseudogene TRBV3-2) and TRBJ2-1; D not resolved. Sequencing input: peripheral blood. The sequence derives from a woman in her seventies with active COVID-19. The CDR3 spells CASSHGLHRHEQFF. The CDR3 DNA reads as TGTGCCAGCAGCCATGGGCTACACCGCCATGAGCAGTTCTTC.